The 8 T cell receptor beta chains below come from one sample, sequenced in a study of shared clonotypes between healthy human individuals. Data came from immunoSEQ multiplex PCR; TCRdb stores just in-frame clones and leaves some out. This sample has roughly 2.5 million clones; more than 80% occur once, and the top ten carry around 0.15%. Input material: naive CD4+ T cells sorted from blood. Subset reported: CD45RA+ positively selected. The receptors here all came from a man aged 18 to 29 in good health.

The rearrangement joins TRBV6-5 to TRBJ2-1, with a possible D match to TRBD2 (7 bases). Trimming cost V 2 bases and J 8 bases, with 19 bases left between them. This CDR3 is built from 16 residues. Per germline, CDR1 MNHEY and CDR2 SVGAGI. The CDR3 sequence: CASSYTPPGGTHEQFF. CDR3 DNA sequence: TGTGCCAGCAGTTACACCCCCCCGGGGGGCACCCATGAGCAGTTCTTC.

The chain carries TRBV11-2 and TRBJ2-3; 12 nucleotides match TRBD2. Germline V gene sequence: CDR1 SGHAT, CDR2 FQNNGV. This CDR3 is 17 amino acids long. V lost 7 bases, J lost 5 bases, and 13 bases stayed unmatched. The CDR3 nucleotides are TGTGCCAGCATCCTTCACCTAGCGGGAGGGCCAGAAGATACGCAGTATTTT. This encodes CASILHLAGGPEDTQYF.

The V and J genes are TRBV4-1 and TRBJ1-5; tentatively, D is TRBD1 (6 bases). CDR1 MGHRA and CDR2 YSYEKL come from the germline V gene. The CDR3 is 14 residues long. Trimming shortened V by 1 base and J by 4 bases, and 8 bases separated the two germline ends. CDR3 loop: CASSQGTANQPQHF. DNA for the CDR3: TGCGCCAGCAGCCAAGGGACAGCAAATCAGCCCCAGCATTTT.

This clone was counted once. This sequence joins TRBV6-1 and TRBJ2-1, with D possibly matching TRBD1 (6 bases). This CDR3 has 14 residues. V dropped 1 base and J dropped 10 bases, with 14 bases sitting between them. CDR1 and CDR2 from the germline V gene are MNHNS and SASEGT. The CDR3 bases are TGTGCCAGCAGTGAAGGACCGGGACACCGAGAGCAGTTCTTC. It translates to CASSEGPGHREQFF.

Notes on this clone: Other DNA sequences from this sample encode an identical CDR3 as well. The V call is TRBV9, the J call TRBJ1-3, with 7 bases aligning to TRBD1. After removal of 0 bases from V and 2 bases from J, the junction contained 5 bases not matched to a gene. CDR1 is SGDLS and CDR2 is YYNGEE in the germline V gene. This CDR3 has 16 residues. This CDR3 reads CASSVGQGVTGNTIYF. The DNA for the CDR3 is TGTGCCAGCAGCGTAGGGCAGGGGGTGACTGGAAACACCATATATTTT.

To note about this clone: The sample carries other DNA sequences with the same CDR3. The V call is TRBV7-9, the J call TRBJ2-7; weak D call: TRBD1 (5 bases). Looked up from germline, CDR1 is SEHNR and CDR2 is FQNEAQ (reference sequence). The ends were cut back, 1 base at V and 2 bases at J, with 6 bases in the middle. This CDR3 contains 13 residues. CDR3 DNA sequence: TGTGCCAGCAGCTTAGGGACACCCTACGAGCAGTACTTC. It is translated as CASSLGTPYEQYF.

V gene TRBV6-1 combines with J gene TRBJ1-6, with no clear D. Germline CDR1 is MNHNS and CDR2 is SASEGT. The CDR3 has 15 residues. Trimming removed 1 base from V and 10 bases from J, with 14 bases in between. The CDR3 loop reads CASSEVEAAGSPLHF. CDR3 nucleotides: TGTGCCAGCAGTGAAGTGGAGGCCGCAGGATCACCCCTCCACTTT.

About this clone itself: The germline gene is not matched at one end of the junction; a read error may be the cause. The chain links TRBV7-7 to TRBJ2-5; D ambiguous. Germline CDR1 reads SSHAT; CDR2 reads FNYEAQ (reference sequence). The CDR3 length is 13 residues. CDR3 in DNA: TGTGCTAGCAGCTTAGCCCACGGGGAGACCCAGTACTTC. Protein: CASSLAHGETQYF.